This TCR beta chain is from a study of T cell responses to AZD1222 COVID-19 vaccine. The study's findings and limits: Repertoire sampling was restricted to post-peak T cell response timepoints. Spike-specific TCR breadth and depth both grew after two AZD1222 doses.

Method: immunoSEQ multiplex PCR; TCRdb's copy keeps in-frame clones and lacks some. The sample yields 140,000 or so clones, 85% to 90% seen once. Comments on this clone: The antigen is undetermined.

V trimming: 3 bases; J trimming: 8 bases; junction bases outside the gene matches: 9. The germline gives CDR1 SEHNR, CDR2 FQNEAQ (reference sequence). The CDR3 length is 15 residues. V gene TRBV7-9 combines with J gene TRBJ1-4; TRBD1 matches at 7 bases. This receptor was identified in an adult in good health. Sequenced here: peripheral blood, sampled on day 0 of AZD1222 vaccination. The CDR3 sequence: CASSLSGGSEEKLFF. The CDR3 DNA sequence: TGTGCCAGCAGCTTGTCAGGGGGGTCAGAAGAAAAACTGTTTTTT.